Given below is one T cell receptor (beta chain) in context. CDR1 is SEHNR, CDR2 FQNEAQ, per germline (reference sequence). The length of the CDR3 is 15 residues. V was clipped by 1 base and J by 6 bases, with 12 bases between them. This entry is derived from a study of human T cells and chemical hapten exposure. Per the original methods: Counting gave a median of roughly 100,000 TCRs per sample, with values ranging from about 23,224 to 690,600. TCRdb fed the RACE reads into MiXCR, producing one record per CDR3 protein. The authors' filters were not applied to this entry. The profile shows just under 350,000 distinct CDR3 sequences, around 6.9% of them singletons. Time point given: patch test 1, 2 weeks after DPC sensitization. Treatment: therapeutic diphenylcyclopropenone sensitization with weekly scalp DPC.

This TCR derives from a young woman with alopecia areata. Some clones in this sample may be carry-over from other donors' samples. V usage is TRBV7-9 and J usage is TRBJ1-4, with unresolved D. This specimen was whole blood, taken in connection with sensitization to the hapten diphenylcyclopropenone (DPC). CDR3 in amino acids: CASSLVVTGDEKLFF. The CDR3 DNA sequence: TGTGCCAGCAGCTTAGTGGTCACCGGAGATGAAAAACTGTTTTTT.